Listed below are T cell receptor beta chains from one sample, sequenced in a study of OX40 agonist ivuxolimab in advanced cancers. Sequencing was performed with immunoSEQ multiplex PCR; in TCRdb, only in-frame clones are kept and a portion is missing. The sample contains tens of thousands of clones, more than 75% of which appear only once. The specimen was CD4+ or CD8+ T cells sorted from blood, collected in a trial of the OX40 agonist ivuxolimab. All receptors come from an adult with an advanced solid tumor such as melanoma, head and neck, liver or kidney cancer. The CDR3 runs from the conserved cysteine through the conserved F or W. The order of the fields is D gene, V gene, J gene, clone size, CDR3 protein, CDR3 DNA. D genes are given only for firm matches. Clone size is stated in some rows and not others, as once, few, many or a class when expanded.

>NA|TRBV6-5|TRBJ2-3|NA
CASLQGRGTDTQYF
TGTGCCAGCTTACAGGGTAGGGGCACAGATACGCAGTATTTT
>TRBD2|TRBV2|TRBJ2-5|few
CASGKGLAGGETQYF
TGTGCCAGCGGAAAGGGACTAGCGGGAGGCGAGACCCAGTACTTC
>NA|TRBV28|TRBJ1-4|once
CASSLTRGRLATNEKLFF
TGTGCCAGCAGTCTAACACGGGGACGCCTTGCAACTAATGAAAAACTGTTTTTT
>TRBD2|TRBV28|TRBJ2-5|NA
CASSKAGRENVETQYF
TGTGCCAGCAGCAAGGCGGGGCGGGAGAATGTGGAGACCCAGTACTTC
>NA|TRBV28|TRBJ1-2|once
CASKEFPYGYTF
TGTGCCAGCAAAGAGTTCCCCTATGGCTACACCTTC
>NA|TRBV2|TRBJ1-1|few
CASSRQTTTEAFF
TGTGCCAGCAGTCGACAGACCACCACTGAAGCTTTCTTT
>NA|TRBV6-5|TRBJ1-2|NA
CASSYRDTNYGYTF
TGTGCCAGCAGTTACCGGGATACCAACTATGGCTACACCTTC
>NA|TRBV7-6|TRBJ2-5|NA
CASSLAGGGETQYF
TGTGCCAGCAGCTTAGCTGGGGGCGGAGAGACCCAGTACTTC
>NA|TRBV6-5|TRBJ1-2|NA
CASSFGGAFYGYTF
TGTGCCAGCAGTTTTGGGGGCGCCTTCTATGGCTACACCTTC
>TRBD1|TRBV28|TRBJ2-2|NA
CASSLSGTGSSGELFF
TGTGCCAGCAGTTTGTCCGGGACAGGGAGTTCCGGGGAGCTGTTTTTT
>NA|TRBV14|TRBJ1-5|once
CASSQDRYQPQHF
TGTGCCAGCAGCCAAGATCGTTATCAGCCCCAGCATTTT
>NA|TRBV7-6|TRBJ1-3|NA
CASSLGSLGGNTIYF
TGTGCCAGCAGCTTGGGGAGTTTAGGGGGAAACACCATATATTTT
>NA|TRBV5-1|TRBJ2-4|NA
CASSTGRERNIQYF
TGCGCCAGCAGTACAGGGCGGGAAAGGAACATTCAGTACTTC
>NA|TRBV30|TRBJ1-2|NA
CAWSVTSNYGYTF
TGTGCCTGGAGCGTCACTTCTAACTATGGCTACACCTTC
>TRBD2|TRBV19|TRBJ2-3|NA
CAKTRGVTRETDTQYF
TGTGCCAAAACTCGGGGGGTGACTAGAGAAACAGATACGCAGTATTTT
>TRBD2|TRBV7-3|TRBJ2-7|NA
CASSFSGSGPYEQYF
TGTGCCAGCAGCTTTAGCGGGAGTGGGCCCTACGAGCAGTACTTC
>NA|TRBV5-5|TRBJ1-3|NA
CASSLAVGAGNTIYF
TGTGCCAGCAGCTTGGCAGTAGGCGCTGGAAACACCATATATTTT
>NA|TRBV18|TRBJ1-5|few
CASSAGPGSNQPQHF
TGTGCCAGCTCCGCGGGGCCGGGAAGCAATCAGCCCCAGCATTTT
>NA|TRBV5-1|TRBJ2-2|NA
CASSPLAAKNTGELFF
TGCGCCAGCAGCCCCCTGGCGGCCAAAAACACCGGGGAGCTGTTTTTT
>TRBD1|TRBV25-1|TRBJ1-2|NA
CASSDPGTAFYGYTF
TGTGCCAGCAGTGATCCCGGGACAGCCTTCTATGGCTACACCTTC
>NA|TRBV2|TRBJ2-7|once
CASSATRPRGDEQYF
TGTGCCAGCAGCGCCACCAGACCGCGGGGTGACGAGCAGTACTTC
>NA|TRBV7-3|TRBJ2-1|NA
CASSFLSRGATPYYNEQFF
TGTGCCAGCAGCTTTTTATCGCGCGGGGCCACACCCTACTACAATGAGCAGTTCTTC
>NA|TRBV9|TRBJ1-2|NA
CASSPFTPQGYTF
TGTGCCAGCAGCCCGTTTACGCCCCAAGGCTACACCTTC
>NA|TRBV5-6|TRBJ1-4|NA
CASSLWGATNEKLFF
TGTGCCAGCAGCTTGTGGGGCGCAACTAATGAAAAACTGTTTTTT
>NA|TRBV18|TRBJ1-2|once
CASSPESGYTF
TGTGCCAGCTCACCCGAATCGGGCTACACCTTC
>NA|TRBV5-3|TRBJ1-5|NA
CARNPHRGNQPQHF
TGTGCCAGAAACCCCCACAGGGGCAATCAGCCCCAGCATTTT
>NA|TRBV19|TRBJ2-1|NA
CASTGGQGYGEQFF
TGTGCCAGTACTGGCGGGCAGGGGTACGGTGAGCAGTTCTTC
>TRBD1|TRBV6-5|TRBJ1-5|NA
CASSRDRVQPQHF
TGTGCCAGCAGTCGGGACAGGGTTCAGCCCCAGCATTTT
>TRBD1|TRBV5-1|TRBJ1-6|NA
CASSLAQGGNSPLHF
TGCGCCAGCAGCTTGGCCCAGGGGGGTAATTCACCCCTCCACTTT
>NA|TRBV15|TRBJ2-3|NA
CATNPYLGADTQYF
TGTGCCACCAACCCCTACCTCGGCGCAGATACGCAGTATTTT
>NA|TRBV10-3|TRBJ2-5|once
CATTPGGGGETQYF
TGTGCCACTACGCCGGGTGGGGGAGGAGAGACCCAGTACTTC
>NA|TRBV19|TRBJ2-7|NA
CASSIRSTTSYEQYF
TGTGCCAGTAGTATCAGGTCCACAACCAGCTACGAGCAGTACTTC
>TRBD1|TRBV7-2|TRBJ1-1|NA
CASSLSYRGKAEAFF
TGTGCCAGCAGCTTGTCCTACAGGGGGAAGGCTGAAGCTTTCTTT
>TRBD1|TRBV19|TRBJ1-5|once
CASSSPGQGRQPQHF
TGTGCCAGTAGTTCTCCGGGACAGGGTCGTCAGCCCCAGCATTTT
>TRBD1|TRBV10-3|TRBJ1-2|few
CAISAGGRGYTF
TGTGCCATCAGCGCAGGGGGCCGTGGCTACACCTTC
>NA|TRBV5-1|TRBJ2-2|NA
CASSSRPSQSGTGELFF
TGCGCCAGCAGCTCCCGGCCCTCTCAGAGCGGGACCGGGGAGCTGTTTTTT
>NA|TRBV5-1|TRBJ2-2|NA
CASNPLGAVTGELFF
TGCGCCAGCAACCCCCTTGGAGCGGTAACCGGGGAGCTGTTTTTT
>TRBD1|TRBV6-5|TRBJ2-1|NA
CASSLDRGRNEQFF
TGTGCCAGCAGTCTGGACAGGGGACGTAATGAGCAGTTCTTC
>NA|TRBV6-6|TRBJ2-2|NA
CASSSGPSGTGELFF
TGTGCCAGCAGTTCGGGACCTTCAGGGACCGGGGAGCTGTTTTTT
>TRBD1|TRBV5-4|TRBJ1-2|once
CASSFKSRGAGYGYTF
TGTGCCAGCAGCTTTAAAAGCAGGGGGGCGGGCTATGGCTACACCTTC
>NA|TRBV6-1|TRBJ2-1|NA
CASGFAASYNEQFF
TGTGCCAGCGGTTTCGCGGCCTCCTACAATGAGCAGTTCTTC
>NA|TRBV19|TRBJ2-2|NA
CASSRPSGRDTNLFGELFF
TGTGCCAGTAGTAGGCCCTCCGGCCGGGACACTAACTTATTCGGGGAGCTGTTTTTT